This TCR beta chain comes out of a study of lymphopenia after photon versus proton radiotherapy. Study results and caveats: Only patients who died were analyzed for survival; proton advantage is unproven. Oligoclonal CD8+ Temra expansion after nadir drove photon patients' diversity drop. Photon-treated patients lost naive T cells and TCR diversity; proton-treated stayed stable.

Between the trimmed V and J ends, which lost 3 bases and 1 base, there was a span of 3 bases. The CDR3 loop spans 12 amino acids. The germline gives CDR1 LNHDA, CDR2 SQIVND (reference sequence). Only in-frame clones appear in the TCRdb table, and some are missing; sequencing was by immunoSEQ multiplex PCR. The sample holds 35,000 to 45,000 clones, more than 75% seen once. This clone came up once. The antigen is undetermined. The chain employs TRBV19 and TRBJ2-5; the D is unclear. The clonotype comes from a man aged 45-60 years with gastric cancer. The material sequenced was peripheral blood, taken from a patient treated with photon-based radiotherapy. The CDR3 DNA reads as TGTGCCAGTAGTATGCTCCAAGAGACCCAGTACTTC. This gives the protein CASSMLQETQYF.